This T cell receptor beta chain was identified during a study of glioma-infiltrating T cells after dendritic cell vaccination. Time point denoted: after dendritic cell vaccination, including at tumor progression/relapse. Measured with immunoSEQ multiplex PCR; TCRdb has only the in-frame clones, and not every one. The data show about 24,000 clones, approximately 89% seen once. V lost 1 base, J lost 2 bases, and 11 bases lay in between. Germline lookup yields CDR1 SGHAT and CDR2 FQNNGV. This CDR3 spans 16 amino acids. The chain is built from TRBV11-2 and TRBJ2-2; TRBD1 is a possible D gene (6 bases). Sequenced material: blood, taken after dendritic cell vaccination. The receptor comes from a human donor with glioblastoma. The CDR3 sequence: CASSLAGTTNTGELFF. The CDR3 DNA is TGTGCCAGCAGCTTAGCCGGGACAACTAACACCGGGGAGCTGTTTTTT.